The entry below gives a single T cell receptor beta chain sequence along with its context. Trimming pared 6 bases from V and 4 bases from J, leaving 24 bases between. Germline values: CDR1 GTSNPN, CDR2 SVGIG (reference sequence). CDR3 length: 16 amino acids. The repertoire was sequenced with immunoSEQ multiplex PCR; TCRdb's copy has only in-frame clones and lacks some. The table has approximately 81,000 clones, approximately 82% seen once. The data were taken from a study of blood T cell repertoires in COVID-19. The sample comprised peripheral blood. The chain combines TRBV30 with TRBJ1-2, with a possible D match to TRBD1 (5 bases). This receptor was obtained from a human donor in a cohort sampled during active COVID-19. This CDR3 reads CACPREGRGLSYGYTF. Written as DNA, the CDR3 is TGTGCCTGCCCACGGGAGGGTAGGGGATTGAGCTATGGCTACACCTTC.